This entry is about one T cell receptor (beta chain). Its binding antigen is unknown. The sample holds no much larger clone one base away, and base qualities are not on file. This sample is part of a study of cytomegalovirus exposure and HLA in healthy donors (dated by TCRdb to about 2017). In terms of the full investigation: According to an earlier analysis of several hundred of the donors, some 180 million T cells yielded 117 million unique TCR beta sequences and less than 300 Gb of sequence data. Roughly 300 gigabases of sequencing data and approximately 85 million unique TCR sequences were included in an early release covering 500 to 750 HLA-typed donors. Among the roughly 400 genotyped donors, around 81% belonged to the genetic ancestry cluster associated with self-reported Caucasian donors. The study was designed to test whether signatures of past pathogen exposure could be identified by cataloging public T cell receptors. The study profiled the T cell repertoires of 666 subjects by immunosequencing and related them to cytomegalovirus serostatus. Besides the first cohort of 500 to 700 subjects, a separate validation cohort made up of 120 different subjects was used. To predict cytomegalovirus infection status, the study brought together high-throughput TCR immunosequencing, statistical association of individual TCRs with disease status, and machine learning. To study patterns of TCR occurrence, a later analysis re-analyzed previously published TCR beta repertoires from 600 to 750 donors and added high-resolution HLA genotyping. Rather than using new phenotypic data, the later analysis identified candidate immune exposures from TCR beta sequences and from how often those sequences occurred across donors. An earlier analysis of approximately 630 of the donors applied high-throughput TCR beta sequencing to assess whether each TCR beta V gene segment acted as functional or pseudogenic. Alongside the repertoire data, information on donor age, sex, ethnicity and CMV serostatus was compiled. A later genetic analysis used genome-wide SNP genotypes for about three fifths of the 666 donors, treating that subset as a discovery cohort. All discovery cohort repertoires had been generated using a single sequencing platform. Class I and class II HLA loci were covered by the typing at four-digit resolution. Typing coverage varied by locus: roughly 620-640 donors for A, B, C, DRB1 and DQB1; 522 for DQA1; over 600 for DPA1; roughly 450 for DPB1. About 5 DR-DQ haplotypes were handled as single units for association and clustering, since linkage in the cohort was strong. On average, around 240,000 unique TCR beta nucleotide sequences were sequenced per donor among some 430 genotyped donors of the cohort, with 15% to 20% of those sequences being non-productive. Here is what the overall study found, with its caveats: The sequencing pipeline was judged likely to have produced a cluster of highly shared sequence variants as a technical artifact. Because HLA typing was unavailable for some donors at each locus, only the typed subset was used in association tests. In both the original and validation cohorts, the classifier was reported to diagnose cytomegalovirus status with high specificity and sensitivity. Most TCR sequences were observed very rarely across donors, whereas some public TCRs were present in many individuals. Assigning TCR associations to individual alleles was difficult when HLA alleles, especially DR and DQ, strongly co-occurred. In a later analysis, most CMV-associated TCR beta chains were found to appear HLA-restricted, with HLA associations seemingly driven largely by CMV exposure. Compared with equally common non-associated chains, HLA-associated TCR beta chains in a later analysis were more clonally expanded and had lower generation probabilities. Correlated functional status among segregating V segments might be attributable to linkage disequilibrium, but an unknown experimental factor could not be ruled out. In vitro tests confirmed that three of the cytomegalovirus-associated TCR beta chains recognize cytomegalovirus antigens. V-gene and J-gene trimming of TCR beta chains was associated with a missense DCLRE1C variant in a later genetic analysis, and the association was replicated in an independent cohort. Broadly in line with IMGT annotations, most TCR beta V segments showed up in productive rearrangements about 87% or about 30% of the time in an earlier analysis of approximately 600 of the donors. Some IMGT-functional V segments, including TRBV6-2 and TRBV6-3, could not be distinguished by the 87-base-pair reads and were therefore excluded. A further reported finding was that TCR beta sequences accurately predicted the HLA-A and HLA-B alleles for most subjects in the first cohort. At a false discovery rate of 0.05, a later analysis linked roughly 17,000 TCR beta sequences to specific HLA alleles. A total of 150 or so TCR beta chains were listed by the study as associated with cytomegalovirus. According to a later analysis, TCR association rates differed among HLA loci, with DRB1 alleles showing the most associated TCRs and HLA-C alleles showing the fewest. The presence/absence analyses assumed that sequencing depth was roughly uniform across donors, and that assumption may not be true. Because counts were too low, approximately 18 rarely observed V segments, including chromosome 9 orphons, were excluded from the earlier analysis of 587 of the donors. Compared with the roughly 720-donor mean, donors in an Asian-associated ancestry cluster had fewer N-insertions in productive TCRs, according to a later genetic analysis. The cohort was sequenced for TCR beta chains only, and without alpha or paired-chain data the features that could be detected were limited. The only immune exposure information available for the cohort was CMV serostatus. According to the authors, the approach could potentially be generalized to other disease states and immunological phenotypes. In a later analysis, several top co-occurrence clusters were reported to appear linked to parvovirus B19, influenza, CMV and Epstein-Barr virus.

Compared with germline, V lacks 2 bases and J lacks 7 bases; bases without a gene match: 12. CDR1 MNHEY and CDR2 SMNVEV are derived from the germline V gene (reference sequence). The CDR3 starts with the cysteine, ends with the phenylalanine, and has 16 residues. Left in the record is the CDR3 DNA by itself, 48 bases read in frame from the first base. The cohort consisted of some 730 healthy bone marrow donors. At the time of sampling, every cohort member was nominally healthy, though immune exposures that went unrecorded were likely present. The donor was CMV seronegative and belonged to the group of around 400 seronegative cohort members. A peripheral blood sample was collected from each donor, and TCR beta sequencing was performed on peripheral blood mononuclear cells. The Qiagen DNeasy Blood Extraction Kit was used to extract genomic DNA from the blood cell samples. Receptors were amplified or captured by the immunoSEQ multiplex PCR assay. For the multiplex PCR, a mixture combining 60 forward primers for TCR Vbeta segments and 13 reverse primers for TCR Jbeta segments was used. Amplification of the CDR3 region of rearranged TCR beta genes was performed with a multiplex PCR assay on genomic DNA. Amplified TCR beta libraries were sequenced as 87-base-pair reads on the Illumina HiSeq System. The authors processed their data as follows. A later analysis counted some 74 million unique TCR beta chains across the 600 to 850 repertoires, and some 12 million of these chains were shared by at least two donors. Raw reads were error-corrected and collapsed into unique sequences by a nearest-neighbor algorithm in which closely related sequences were merged to remove PCR and sequencing errors. CDR3 sequences were aligned to IMGT reference sequences to assign V, D and J gene segments. For a sequence to be retained, at least a six-nucleotide match to both a V gene segment and a J gene segment was required. A rearrangement counted as productive if the CDR3 had no stop codons and remained in frame with V and J, and every other rearrangement counted as non-productive. Following IMGT convention, CDR3 was defined as the stretch from the second conserved V-encoded cysteine to the conserved J-encoded phenylalanine. In an earlier analysis of 550 to 650 of the donors, sequences lacking an unambiguous match to a single V gene segment were excluded. In an earlier analysis of 587 of the donors, a V segment was called functional when productive rearrangements were above 56.7%, and segregating when the standard deviation between donors exceeded 5%. A statistical classification framework was built to diagnose cytomegalovirus status from the catalog of TCR beta chain sequences. V and J gene assignment, in a later analysis, came from comparing TCR nucleotide sequences with IMGT/GENE-DB human TR gene sequences. The TCRdist pipeline was used in a later analysis to assign CDR3 sequences and most-parsimonious VDJ recombination scenarios. In a later analysis, every TCR beta chain was defined by the combination of its CDR3 amino acid sequence and its V-gene family, and reads without a unique V-gene family were dropped. To address suspected cross-contamination and a sequencing artifact, a later analysis removed 592 highly shared, low-generation-probability nucleotide sequences. For each public chain, a later analysis derived a clonal expansion index from normalized ranks of inferred template counts within each repertoire. In a later analysis, generation probabilities were computed using a VDJ recombination model fitted to out-of-frame rearrangements, and the results were checked against IGoR. In a later analysis, TCR-TCR, TCR-HLA and TCR-CMV co-occurrence was scored with hypergeometric tests, and a repertoire-size bias correction was applied to TCR pairs. To estimate false discovery rates, a later analysis permuted the HLA or CMV assignments 20 times. A later analysis grouped co-occurring TCRs with DBSCAN, adding TCRdist sequence similarity when clustering within HLA-allele-positive subsets. Co-occurrence clustering excluded repertoires with fewer than 30,000 or more than 120,000 public chains, plus five with anomalous nucleotide sharing. Held by TCRdb, this immuneACCESS table contains in-frame sequences only and omits some clones. Under half of the omission traces to an unresolved V gene where checked; the cause of the rest is unknown. The DNA was the basis for D and trimming; V, J and clone size are from that table. This sample has around 140,000 clones in its table, and 66% of those were observed once. The ten largest make up under 7.5% of the sample.

This chain is built from TRBV27 and TRBJ1-2, with 8 central nucleotides matching TRBD1. The sample consisted of PBMCs. This receptor was obtained from an older woman in good health and CMV-seronegative. The DNA sequence is TGTGCCAGCAGTTTAGTACTCAGGGGGCGCTTTCGTGGCTACACCTTC. Its amino acids are CASSLVLRGRFRGYTF.